This TCR beta chain stems from a study of blood T cell repertoires in COVID-19. In the original workflow: Amplification from reference gene primers served as the basis for estimated nucleated cell counts. Assay: immunoSEQ multiplex PCR; the TCRdb copy retains only in-frame clones and omits some. The V and J calls and clone size are taken from that table; D and trimming were inferred from the DNA. Of about 8,300 clones listed, around nine tenths are singletons. Germline CDR1 and CDR2: LNHDA and SQIVND (reference sequence). The CDR3 runs 14 residues. V shed 8 bases and J 3 bases; nucleotides not matched to a gene: 8.

The sequenced sample consisted of peripheral blood. The source is a human donor in a cohort sampled during active COVID-19. The chain has TRBV19 and TRBJ2-7, with 9 bases lining up with TRBD1. DNA for the CDR3: TGTGCCAGTTCAGCCGGGACAGGGAACTACGAGCAGTACTTC. The encoded protein is CASSAGTGNYEQYF.